Below are 26 T cell receptor beta chains sequenced from a single sample in a study of T-cell reconstitution after alpha-beta-depleted transplantation in children (dated by TCRdb to about 2016). Libraries were made using PCR. Sequencing instrument: Illumina HiSeq 2500. To normalize quantification of the TCRbeta repertoire, the TCR libraries were built with molecular barcoding that relied on unique molecular identifiers. The public reads were run again by TCRdb, first through fastp at Q25 and then through MiXCR, and only productive beta chains were kept. Each CDR3 protein gets just one entry, which takes the most common genes and DNA from the rows behind it. The sample profile shows some 200,000 distinct CDR3 sequences; just over 14% of them were found once. The leading ten clones occupy roughly 13% of the sample. This specimen was PBMCs from the stem cell graft donor, taken from the stem cell graft. Source of these receptors: a human donor who donated a stem cell graft to a child with acute lymphoblastic leukemia.

This clonotype has ten or more counts. The J gene is TRBJ1-5, the V gene TRBV15; perhaps TRBD1 as D (5 bases). Trimming stripped 3 bases from V and 7 bases from J, with 19 bases between. The CDR3 spans 16 residues. The germline CDR1 and CDR2 sequences are LNHNV and YYDKDF (reference sequence). The CDR3 loop reads CATSRAYKQDRQPQHF. The DNA of the CDR3 is TGTGCCACCAGCAGGGCATATAAACAGGACCGACAGCCCCAGCATTTT.

In its sample, this clonotype was seen many times. This chain connects TRBV5-1 to TRBJ2-1; 11 bases are a match to TRBD2. The V gene's germline CDR1 is SGHRS and CDR2 YFSETQ. V shed 3 bases, J shed 8 bases, and the junction held 16 bases outside the gene matches. The CDR3 totals 18 residues. In nucleotides, the CDR3 is TGCGCCAGCAGCTCGACCCCGTTTAGCGGGAGGGCCGGGGATGAGCAGTTCTTC. Its protein is CASSSTPFSGRAGDEQFF.

This clonotype was counted many times. CDR3 sequence (DNA): TGTGCCAGCAGCCAAGCGGAGACAGCCTCCTACGAGCAGTACTTC. It encodes CASSQAETASYEQYF. The V call is TRBV3-1, the J call TRBJ2-7; the D gene is possibly TRBD1 (5 bases). This CDR3 has 15 residues. Germline assignment: CDR1 LGHDT and CDR2 YNNKEL (reference sequence). The V end was cut by 1 base, the J end by 0 bases, with 10 bases between.

This clonotype was recorded many times. J is TRBJ1-2 and V is TRBV5-1, with D possibly matching TRBD1 (5 bases). V was cut by 4 bases and J by 4 bases, with 11 bases left in between. The CDR3 has 13 residues. The germline V gene has CDR1 SGHRS and CDR2 YFSETQ. The CDR3 region has the DNA TGCGCCAGCAGCATAGCGGACACCTATGGCTACACCTTC. Amino acid sequence: CASSIADTYGYTF.

This clonotype was detected ten times or more. The chain employs TRBV20-1 and TRBJ1-1; 7 bases map to TRBD1. CDR3 size: 13 residues. CDR1 and CDR2 (germline): DFQATT, SNEGSKA (reference sequence). V lost 2 bases and J lost 5; bases outside the gene matches: 5. CDR3 sequence (DNA): TGCAGTGCTAGAAGGGGGCTGGATACTGAAGCTTTCTTT. Its translation: CSARRGLDTEAFF.

The chain links TRBV4-1 to TRBJ1-5, with D unclear. The germline V and J ends were trimmed by 0 bases and 11 bases, with 11 bases remaining between them. The CDR3 consists of 13 residues. Per germline, CDR1 MGHRA and CDR2 YSYEKL. CDR3 sequence reads: CASSQDPERAQHF. CDR3 nucleotide sequence: TGCGCCAGCAGCCAAGATCCGGAACGGGCCCAGCATTTT.

This clonotype was recorded a few times. The gene calls are TRBV5-1 and TRBJ1-2; 9 bases agree with TRBD1. The ends lost 0 bases at V and 6 bases at J; junction bases unmatched: 9. CDR1 SGHRS and CDR2 YFSETQ come from the germline V gene. The length of the CDR3 is 16 residues. CDR3 nucleotide sequence: TGCGCCAGCAGCTTGGGGATTAACCGGGACAGGGATGGCTACACCTTC. Protein: CASSLGINRDRDGYTF. Full variable domain (rest looked up from reference TRBV5-1 and TRBJ1-2): KAGVTQTPRYLIKTRGQQVTLSCSPISGHRSVSWYQQTPGQGLQFLFEYFSETQRNKGNFPGRFSGRQFSNSRSEMNVSTLELGDSALYLCASSLGINRDRDGYTFGSGTRLTVV.

This clonotype was recorded a few times. J is TRBJ1-1 and V is TRBV5-8; 7 bases agree with TRBD1. V shed 5 bases and J 7 bases; nucleotides not matched to a gene: 8. Germline-derived CDR1 and CDR2 are SGHTS and YDEGEE. CDR3 length equals 13 residues. The CDR3 nucleotides read TGTGCCAGCAGTCTCGGGACAGCGGATGAAGCTTTCTTT. Its translation: CASSLGTADEAFF.

This clonotype was counted many times. This chain connects TRBV5-1 to TRBJ2-1; TRBD2 aligns across 11 bases. Trimming took 0 bases from V and 0 from J; bases not matched to a gene: 8. The length of the CDR3 is 19 residues. In germline, CDR1 is SGHRS, CDR2 YFSETQ. The CDR3 protein is CASSLETSGILTSYNEQFF. The CDR3 coding sequence is TGCGCCAGCAGCTTGGAGACTAGCGGGATCCTTACCTCCTACAATGAGCAGTTCTTC.

This clonotype was recorded at least ten times. The rearrangement uses TRBV29-1 and TRBJ1-1, with TRBD1 identical over 7 bases. Germline V lookup: CDR1 SQVTM, CDR2 ANQGSEA. This CDR3 is 15 amino acids long. The V and J ends lost 3 bases and 5 bases, in that order; junction bases with no gene match: 12. The CDR3 sequence: CSVEVSGDRETEAFF. In DNA form, the CDR3 reads TGCAGCGTTGAGGTATCGGGGGACAGAGAAACTGAAGCTTTCTTT.

The rearrangement joins TRBV4-2 to TRBJ2-2; 7 bases are a match to TRBD2. This CDR3 has 15 amino acids. Germline assignment: CDR1 LGHNA and CDR2 YNFKEQ. V shed 4 bases, J shed 4 bases, and the junction held 6 bases outside the gene matches. In DNA form, the CDR3 reads TGTGCCAGCAGCCGAGTCCAGCGGGGCACCGGGGAGCTGTTTTTT. Amino acid sequence: CASSRVQRGTGELFF.

This clonotype has at least ten counts. CDR3 nucleotides: TGTGCCAGCAGCTTTTGGGGCCAGCCCCAGCATTTT. Protein product: CASSFWGQPQHF. V gene TRBV5-5 combines with J gene TRBJ1-5, with a possible D match to TRBD1 (5 bases). Germline V gene data show CDR1 as SGHKS and CDR2 as YYEKEE (reference sequence). The CDR3 is made up of 12 amino acids. Trimming pared 2 bases from V and 7 bases from J, leaving 7 bases between.

This clonotype showed up just a few times. The chain recombines TRBV27 with TRBJ1-5; D is ambiguous. There are 12 residues in the CDR3. Germline-derived CDR1 and CDR2 are MNHEY and SMNVEV (reference sequence). Trimming left V 6 bases short and J 1 base short, with 4 bases between. The CDR3 spells CASRTSNQPQHF. Here the CDR3 DNA reads TGTGCCAGCAGAACCAGCAATCAGCCCCAGCATTTT.

The genes are TRBV20-1 and TRBJ2-7, with TRBD2 identical over 7 bases. Losses at the gene ends were 3 bases for V and 7 bases for J; bases not matched to a gene: 15. The CDR3 loop spans 15 amino acids. Germline loops: CDR1 DFQATT, CDR2 SNEGSKA (reference sequence). CDR3 in amino acids: CSASHPGLRFSEQYF. The CDR3 bases are TGCAGTGCTAGCCACCCGGGACTACGTTTTTCGGAGCAGTACTTC.

Comments on this clonotype: A read error is possible here, since a much larger clone lies one base away. The chain is built from TRBV27 and TRBJ2-7; no clear D gene. The germline V gene has CDR1 MNHEY and CDR2 SMNVEV (reference sequence). The CDR3 loop spans 13 amino acids. The DNA for the CDR3 is TGTGCCAGCAGTTATAAGGCCTCCTACAAGCAGTACTTC. It encodes CASSYKASYKQYF.

A note on this clonotype: This may arise from a read error, as a much more abundant clone is one base away. The chain links TRBV18 to TRBJ1-5; maybe TRBD1 (5 bases). CDR3 length equals 15 residues. The germline V and J ends were trimmed by 4 bases and 7 bases, with 17 bases remaining between them. Per germline, CDR1 KGHSH and CDR2 LQKENI. CDR3: CASSRNREGFQPQHF. CDR3 sequence (DNA): TGTGCCAGCTCACGCAATCGGGAGGGGTTCCAGCCCCAGCATTTT. The full variable domain, rest sourced from reference TRBV18 and TRBJ1-5, is NAGVMQNPRHLVRRRGQEARLRCSPMKGHSHVYWYRQLPEEGLKFMVYLQKENIIDESGMPKERFSAEFPKEGPSILRIQQVVRGDSAAYFCASSRNREGFQPQHFGDGTRLSIL.

Ten or more counts support this clonotype. The CDR3 region is CASSPRTGGYEQYF. The CDR3 bases are TGTGCCAGTAGTCCCCGGACAGGGGGCTACGAGCAGTACTTC. The chain couples TRBV19 to TRBJ2-7, with TRBD1 matching 10 bases. Trimming cost V 5 bases and J 3 bases; bases outside gene matches: 4. The CDR3 is 14 residues long. In germline, CDR1 is LNHDA, CDR2 SQIVND (reference sequence).

This clonotype was counted at least ten times. The chain employs TRBV6-2 or TRBV6-3 and TRBJ2-2; 8 positions match TRBD1. The CDR3 is 14 amino acids. Trimming at V came to 6 bases and at J to 4 bases, leaving 4 bases not matched to a gene. Germline CDR1 MNHEY, CDR2 SVGEGT. CDR3 nucleotides: TGTGCCAGCAGGCGGACAGGGACCACCGGGGAGCTGTTTTTT. Translating it yields CASRRTGTTGELFF.

This clonotype was observed at least ten times. J is TRBJ2-3 and V is TRBV20-1; 9 bases map to TRBD2. V dropped 3 bases and J dropped 3; count of bases not matched to a gene: 13. This CDR3 region has 17 residues. CDR1 DFQATT and CDR2 SNEGSKA come from the germline V gene (reference sequence). The CDR3 loop reads CSARGFGSSGNTDTQYF. The CDR3 nucleotides are TGCAGTGCTAGGGGATTTGGGTCTAGCGGGAATACAGATACGCAGTATTTT.

This clonotype was seen at least ten times. The genes are TRBV12-3 or TRBV12-4 and TRBJ2-1; the match to TRBD2 covers 9 bases. This CDR3 spans 16 amino acids. The V and J ends lost 4 bases and 2 bases, in that order; junction bases with no gene match: 6. In nucleotides, the CDR3 is TGTGCCAGCAGTTACCCCTCTAGCGGGGCCTACAATGAGCAGTTCTTC. It specifies CASSYPSSGAYNEQFF.

This clonotype was picked up one time. The chain uses TRBV19 and TRBJ2-7; 7 bases agree with TRBD2. Germline loops: CDR1 LNHDA, CDR2 SQIVND (reference sequence). Trimming at V came to 11 bases and at J to 0 bases, leaving 10 bases not matched to a gene. The CDR3 contains 14 residues. CDR3 in amino acids: CASSSTSDSYEQYF. DNA for the CDR3: TGTGCCTCCAGCTCCACTAGCGACTCCTACGAGCAGTACTTC.

This clonotype has at least ten counts. In DNA form, the CDR3 reads TGTGCCAGCAGTTACGGAAGACCGGAGGGAGAGACCCAGTACTTC. This gives the protein CASSYGRPEGETQYF. V is TRBV6-5 and J is TRBJ2-5; possibly TRBD2 for D (6 bases). The V end lost 2 bases, the J end lost 4 bases, and 14 bases lay between the germline ends. Per the germline V gene, CDR1 is MNHEY and CDR2 is SVGAGI. CDR3 length equals 15 residues.

The sample holds many counts of this clonotype. The chain employs TRBV29-1 and TRBJ2-3; D might be TRBD2 (6 bases). Germline loops: CDR1 SQVTM, CDR2 ANQGSEA. Trimming took 7 bases from V and 3 from J, leaving 8 bases between them. This CDR3 contains 11 residues. CDR3 residues: CSGGTTDTQYF. CDR3 bases: TGCAGCGGCGGGACTACAGATACGCAGTATTTT.

This clonotype was recorded at least ten times. V usage is TRBV29-1 and J usage is TRBJ2-7; 12 bases match TRBD2. The CDR3 covers 16 residues. After removal of 6 bases from V and 3 bases from J, the junction contained 12 bases not matched to a gene. Germline lookup yields CDR1 SQVTM and CDR2 ANQGSEA. CDR3 protein: CSVHRTSGTSNYEQYF. The CDR3 DNA is TGCAGCGTCCATCGGACTAGCGGGACCTCCAACTACGAGCAGTACTTC.

This clonotype has a count of ten or more. The chain couples TRBV15 to TRBJ2-4, with 11 bases matching TRBD1. CDR1 LNHNV and CDR2 YYDKDF come from the germline V gene (reference sequence). This CDR3 spans 17 amino acids. The V segment lost 1 base and the J segment 8 bases; nucleotides outside the gene matches: 10. CDR3 DNA: TGTGCCACCAGCAGAGTCAATTACCGGGACAGGGGGGACATTCAGTACTTC. The encoded protein is CATSRVNYRDRGDIQYF.

At least ten counts were recorded for this clonotype. This chain joins TRBV5-1 and TRBJ2-6; possible D gene TRBD1, 6 bases. The V and J ends lost 2 bases and 3 bases respectively, with 18 bases between them. Germline values: CDR1 SGHRS, CDR2 YFSETQ. There are 18 residues in the CDR3. CDR3 bases: TGCGCCAGCAGCTTCCGGGGACAACCTGGGTTTGGGGCCAACGTCCTGACTTTC. Its protein is CASSFRGQPGFGANVLTF.